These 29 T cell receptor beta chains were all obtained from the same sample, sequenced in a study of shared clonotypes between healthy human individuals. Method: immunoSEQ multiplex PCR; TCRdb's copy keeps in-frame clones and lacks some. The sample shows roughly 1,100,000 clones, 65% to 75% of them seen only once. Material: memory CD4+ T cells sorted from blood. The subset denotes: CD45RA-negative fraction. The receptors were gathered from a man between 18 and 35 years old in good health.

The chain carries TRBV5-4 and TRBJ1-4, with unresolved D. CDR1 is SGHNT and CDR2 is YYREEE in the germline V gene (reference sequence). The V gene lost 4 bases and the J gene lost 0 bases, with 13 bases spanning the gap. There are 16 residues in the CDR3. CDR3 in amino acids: CASSLNPGTTNEKLFF. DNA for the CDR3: TGTGCCAGCAGCCTGAACCCCGGGACAACTAATGAAAAACTGTTTTTT.

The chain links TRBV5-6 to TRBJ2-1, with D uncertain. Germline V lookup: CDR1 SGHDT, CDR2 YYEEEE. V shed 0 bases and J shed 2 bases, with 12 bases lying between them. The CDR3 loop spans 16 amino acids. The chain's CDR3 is CASSLVDAAPYNEQFF. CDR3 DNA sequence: TGTGCCAGCAGCTTGGTGGATGCAGCTCCCTACAATGAGCAGTTCTTC.

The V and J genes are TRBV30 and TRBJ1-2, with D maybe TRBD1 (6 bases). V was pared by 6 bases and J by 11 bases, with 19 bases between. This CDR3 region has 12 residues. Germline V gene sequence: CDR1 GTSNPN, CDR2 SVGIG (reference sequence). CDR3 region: CACTLEGGGYTF. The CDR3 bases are TGTGCCTGCACCCTCGAGGGGGGTGGTTACACCTTC.

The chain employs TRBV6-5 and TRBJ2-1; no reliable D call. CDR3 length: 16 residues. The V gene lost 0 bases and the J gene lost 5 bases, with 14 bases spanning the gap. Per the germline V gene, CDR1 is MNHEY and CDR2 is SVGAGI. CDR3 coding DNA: TGTGCCAGCAGTTACTCTGGCAGCCCCGTGCACAATGAGCAGTTCTTC. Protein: CASSYSGSPVHNEQFF.

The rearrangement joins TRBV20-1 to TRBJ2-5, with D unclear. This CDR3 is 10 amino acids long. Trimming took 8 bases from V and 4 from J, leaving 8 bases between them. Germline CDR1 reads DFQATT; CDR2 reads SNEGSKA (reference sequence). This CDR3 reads CSPYGETQYF. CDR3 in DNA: TGCAGTCCGTACGGAGAGACCCAGTACTTC.

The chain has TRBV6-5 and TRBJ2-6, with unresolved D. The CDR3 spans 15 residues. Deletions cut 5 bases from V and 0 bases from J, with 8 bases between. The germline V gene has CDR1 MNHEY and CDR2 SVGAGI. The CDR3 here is CASSSSFSGANVLTF. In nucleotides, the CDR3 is TGTGCCAGCAGTAGCAGTTTCTCTGGGGCCAACGTCCTGACTTTC.

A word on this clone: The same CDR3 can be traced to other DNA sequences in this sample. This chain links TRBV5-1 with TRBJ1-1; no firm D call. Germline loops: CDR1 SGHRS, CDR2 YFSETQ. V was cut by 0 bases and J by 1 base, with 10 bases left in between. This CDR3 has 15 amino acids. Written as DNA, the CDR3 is TGCGCCAGCAGCTTGGAAGGGCCGCCGAACACTGAAGCTTTCTTT. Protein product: CASSLEGPPNTEAFF.

CDR3 sequence: CASSPQSYYNSPLHF. The DNA of the CDR3 is TGTGCCAGCAGTCCACAGTCCTATTATAATTCACCCCTCCACTTT. The V gene is TRBV27, the J gene TRBJ1-6; D gene uncertain. This CDR3 contains 15 residues. The germline V gene encodes CDR1 MNHEY and CDR2 SMNVEV (reference sequence). V shed 5 bases and J shed 4 bases, with 12 bases lying between them.

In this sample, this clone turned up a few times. The CDR3 coding sequence is TGTGCCAGCATTCCAGGGAGAATCACTGAAGCTTTCTTT. Its translation: CASIPGRITEAFF. This chain links TRBV6-6 with TRBJ1-1; weak D call: TRBD1 (5 bases). The germline V and J ends were trimmed by 7 bases and 4 bases, with 13 bases remaining between them. CDR3 length equals 13 residues. Germline CDR1 is MNHNY and CDR2 is SVGAGI (reference sequence).

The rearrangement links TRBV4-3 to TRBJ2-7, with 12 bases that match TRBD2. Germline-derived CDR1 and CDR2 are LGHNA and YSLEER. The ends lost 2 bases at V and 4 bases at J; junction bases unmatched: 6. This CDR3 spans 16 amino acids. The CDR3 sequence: CASSQHRLAGEYEQYF. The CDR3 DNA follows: TGCGCCAGCAGCCAACACAGACTAGCGGGAGAGTACGAGCAGTACTTC.

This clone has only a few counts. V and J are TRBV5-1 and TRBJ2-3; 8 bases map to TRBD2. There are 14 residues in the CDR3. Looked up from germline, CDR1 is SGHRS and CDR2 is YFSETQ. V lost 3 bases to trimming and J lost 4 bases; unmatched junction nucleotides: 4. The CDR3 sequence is CASSSGGGPDTQYF. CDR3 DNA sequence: TGCGCCAGCAGCTCCGGGGGGGGACCAGATACGCAGTATTTT.

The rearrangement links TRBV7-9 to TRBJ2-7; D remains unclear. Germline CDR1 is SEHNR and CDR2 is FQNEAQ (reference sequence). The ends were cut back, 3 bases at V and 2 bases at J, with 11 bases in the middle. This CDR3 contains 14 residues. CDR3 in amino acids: CASSFGGSPYEQYF. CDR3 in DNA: TGTGCCAGCAGCTTCGGCGGAAGCCCCTACGAGCAGTACTTC.

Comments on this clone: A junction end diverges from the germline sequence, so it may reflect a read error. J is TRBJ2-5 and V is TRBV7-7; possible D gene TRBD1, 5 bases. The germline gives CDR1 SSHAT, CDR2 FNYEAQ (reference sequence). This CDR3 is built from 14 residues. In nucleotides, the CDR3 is TGTGCTAGCAGTTTTGGCTCAGGGAAAGAGACCCAGTACTTC. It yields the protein CASSFGSGKETQYF.

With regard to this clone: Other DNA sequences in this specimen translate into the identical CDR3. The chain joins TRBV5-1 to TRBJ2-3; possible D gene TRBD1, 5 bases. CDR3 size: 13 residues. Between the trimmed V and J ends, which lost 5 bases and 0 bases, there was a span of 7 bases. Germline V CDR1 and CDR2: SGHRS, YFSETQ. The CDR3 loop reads CASSQGSTDTQYF. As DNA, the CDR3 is TGCGCCAGCAGTCAGGGTAGCACAGATACGCAGTATTTT.

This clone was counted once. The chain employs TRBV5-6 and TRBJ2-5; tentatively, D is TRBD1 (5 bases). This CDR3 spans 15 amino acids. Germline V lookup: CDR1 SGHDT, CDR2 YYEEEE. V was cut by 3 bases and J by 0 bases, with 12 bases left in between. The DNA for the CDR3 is TGTGCCAGCAGCTGGGGCTCGGGTTACCAAGAGACCCAGTACTTC. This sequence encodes CASSWGSGYQETQYF. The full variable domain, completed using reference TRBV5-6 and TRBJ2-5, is DAGVTQSPTHLIKTRGQQVTLRCSPKSGHDTVSWYQQALGQGPQFIFQYYEEEERQRGNFPDRFSGHQFPNYSSELNVNALLLGDSALYLCASSWGSGYQETQYFGPGTRLLVL.

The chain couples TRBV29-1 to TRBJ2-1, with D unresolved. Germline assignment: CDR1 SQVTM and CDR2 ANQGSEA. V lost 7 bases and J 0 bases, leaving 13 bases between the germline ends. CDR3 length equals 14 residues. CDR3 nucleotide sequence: TGCAGCGCCGAGGTCATGAGCTCCTACAATGAGCAGTTCTTC. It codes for CSAEVMSSYNEQFF.

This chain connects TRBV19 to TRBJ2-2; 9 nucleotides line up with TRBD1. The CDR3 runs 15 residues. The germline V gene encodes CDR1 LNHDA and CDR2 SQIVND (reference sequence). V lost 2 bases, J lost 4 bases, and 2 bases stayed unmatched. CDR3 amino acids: CASSIRQGGTGELFF. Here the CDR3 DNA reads TGTGCCAGTAGTATAAGACAGGGGGGCACCGGGGAGCTGTTTTTT.

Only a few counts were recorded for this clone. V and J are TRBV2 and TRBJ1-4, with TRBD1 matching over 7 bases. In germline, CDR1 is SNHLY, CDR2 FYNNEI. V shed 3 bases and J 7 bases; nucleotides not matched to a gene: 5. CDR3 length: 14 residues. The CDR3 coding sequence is TGTGCCAGCAGTGAGAGTCAGGGGGGTGAAAAACTGTTTTTT. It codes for CASSESQGGEKLFF. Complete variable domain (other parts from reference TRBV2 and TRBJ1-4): EPEVTQTPSHQVTQMGQEVILRCVPISNHLYFYWYRQILGQKVEFLVSFYNNEISEKSEIFDDQFSVERPDGSNFTLKIRSTKLEDSAMYFCASSESQGGEKLFFGSGTQLSVL.

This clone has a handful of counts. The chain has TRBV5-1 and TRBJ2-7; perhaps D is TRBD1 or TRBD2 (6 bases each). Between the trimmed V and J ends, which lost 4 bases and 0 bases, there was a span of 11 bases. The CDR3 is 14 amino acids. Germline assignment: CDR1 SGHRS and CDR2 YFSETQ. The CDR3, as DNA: TGCGCCAGCAGCGCGGGGACATCCTCCTACGAGCAGTACTTC. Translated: CASSAGTSSYEQYF.

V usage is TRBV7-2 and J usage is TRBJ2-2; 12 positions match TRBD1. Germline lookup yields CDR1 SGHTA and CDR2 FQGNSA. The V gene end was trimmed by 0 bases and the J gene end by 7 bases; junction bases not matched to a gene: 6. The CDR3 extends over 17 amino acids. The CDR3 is CASSLAGTGGKGGELFF. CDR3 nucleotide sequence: TGTGCCAGCAGCTTAGCCGGGACAGGGGGCAAAGGCGGGGAGCTGTTTTTT.

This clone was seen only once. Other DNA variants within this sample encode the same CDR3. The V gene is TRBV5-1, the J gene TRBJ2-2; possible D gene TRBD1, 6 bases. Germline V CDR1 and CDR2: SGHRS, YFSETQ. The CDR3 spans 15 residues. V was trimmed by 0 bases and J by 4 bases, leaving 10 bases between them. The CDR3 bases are TGCGCCAGCAGCTTGGACAGGGTTGGCACCGGGGAGCTGTTTTTT. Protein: CASSLDRVGTGELFF.

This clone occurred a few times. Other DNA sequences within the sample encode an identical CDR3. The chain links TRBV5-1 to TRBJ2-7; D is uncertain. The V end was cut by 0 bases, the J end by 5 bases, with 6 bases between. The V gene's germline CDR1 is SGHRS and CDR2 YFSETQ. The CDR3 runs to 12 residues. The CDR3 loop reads CASSLEGNEQYF. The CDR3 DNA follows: TGCGCCAGCAGCTTGGAGGGAAACGAGCAGTACTTC.

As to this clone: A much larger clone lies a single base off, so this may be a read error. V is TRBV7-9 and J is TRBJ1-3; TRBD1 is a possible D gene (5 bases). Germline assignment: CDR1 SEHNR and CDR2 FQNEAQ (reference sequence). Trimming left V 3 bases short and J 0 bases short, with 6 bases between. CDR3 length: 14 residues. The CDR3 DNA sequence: TGTGCCAGCAGCTTGACAGACTCTGGAAACACCATATATTTT. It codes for CASSLTDSGNTIYF. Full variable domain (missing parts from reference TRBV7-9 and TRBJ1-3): DTGVSQNPRHKITKRGQNVTFRCDPISEHNRLYWYRQTLGQGPEFLTYFQNEAQLEKSRLLSDRFSAERPKGSFSTLEIQRTEQGDSAMYLCASSLTDSGNTIYFGEGSWLTVV.

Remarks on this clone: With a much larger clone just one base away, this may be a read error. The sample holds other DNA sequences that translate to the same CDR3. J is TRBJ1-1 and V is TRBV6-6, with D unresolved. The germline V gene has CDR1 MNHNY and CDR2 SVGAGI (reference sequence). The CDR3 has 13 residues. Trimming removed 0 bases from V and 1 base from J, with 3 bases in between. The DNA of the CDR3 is TGTGCCAGCAGTTACTCCACGAACACTGAAGCTTTCTTT. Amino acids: CASSYSTNTEAFF.

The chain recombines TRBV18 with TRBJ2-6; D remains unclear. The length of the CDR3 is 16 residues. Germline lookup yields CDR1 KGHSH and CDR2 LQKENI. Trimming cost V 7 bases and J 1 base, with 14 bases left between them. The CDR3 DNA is TGTGCCAGCTTAGACCTGATTAGTTCTGGGGCCAACGTCCTGACTTTC. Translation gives CASLDLISSGANVLTF.

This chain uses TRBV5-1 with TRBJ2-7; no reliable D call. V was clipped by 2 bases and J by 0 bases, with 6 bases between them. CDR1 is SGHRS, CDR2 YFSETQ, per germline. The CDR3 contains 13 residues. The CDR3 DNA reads TGCGCCAGCAGCTTTGGAAGCTCCTACGAGCAGTACTTC. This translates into CASSFGSSYEQYF.

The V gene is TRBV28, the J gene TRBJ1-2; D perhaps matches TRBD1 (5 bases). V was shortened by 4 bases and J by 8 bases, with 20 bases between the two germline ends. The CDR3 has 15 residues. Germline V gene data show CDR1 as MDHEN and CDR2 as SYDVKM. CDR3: CASSSPPGGGSGYTF. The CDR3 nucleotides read TGTGCCAGCAGTTCCCCCCCCGGGGGAGGGAGCGGCTACACCTTC.

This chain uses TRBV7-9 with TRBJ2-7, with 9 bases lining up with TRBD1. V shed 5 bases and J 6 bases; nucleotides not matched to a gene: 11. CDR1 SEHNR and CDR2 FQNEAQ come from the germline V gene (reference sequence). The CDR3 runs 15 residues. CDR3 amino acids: CASSRQGGPLGEQYF. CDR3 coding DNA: TGTGCCAGCAGCCGACAGGGGGGACCGTTAGGCGAGCAGTACTTC.

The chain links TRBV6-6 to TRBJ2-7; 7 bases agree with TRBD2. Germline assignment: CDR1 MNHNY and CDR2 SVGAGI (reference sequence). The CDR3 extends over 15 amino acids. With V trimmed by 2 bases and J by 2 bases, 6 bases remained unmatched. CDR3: CASSYPGGSAYEQYF. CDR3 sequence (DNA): TGTGCCAGCAGTTACCCCGGCGGGAGTGCCTACGAGCAGTACTTC.